This is a list of T cell receptor beta chains from one sample in a study of Ad26.COV2.S vaccination and SARS-CoV-2 variants. The method was immunoSEQ multiplex PCR; TCRdb's version includes in-frame clones alone and lacks a portion of them. The data show 200,000 to 250,000 clones, with over 75% seen just once and about 11% held by the top ten. Sequenced here: peripheral blood, sampled in a trial of Ad26.COV2.S vaccine versus placebo. Receptors originate from a person aged 18-60 years who received the Ad26.COV2.S COVID-19 vaccine or a placebo. The CDR3 runs from the conserved cysteine through the conserved F or W. The D gene is left open where the match is weak. Expanded clones are given a class, and other clones once, few, many or no size at all.

J gene: TRBJ1-1; V gene: TRBV4-1; clone size: -; D gene: -; CDR3 DNA: TGCGCCAGCAGCCATGGGTACATGAACACTGAAGCTTTCTTT; CDR3 protein: CASSHGYMNTEAFF
J gene: TRBJ1-6; V gene: TRBV24-1; clone size: -; D gene: -; CDR3 DNA: TGTGCCACCCAATCCAAAGGGGGACTGCTAAGGGGTAATTCACCCCTCCACTTT; CDR3 protein: CATQSKGGLLRGNSPLHF
J gene: TRBJ2-2; V gene: TRBV7-6; clone size: -; D gene: TRBD1; CDR3 DNA: TGTGCCAGCATCCCAGGGGGAAGGACCGGGGAGCTGTTTTTT; CDR3 protein: CASIPGGRTGELFF
J gene: TRBJ2-7; V gene: TRBV30; clone size: -; D gene: -; CDR3 DNA: TGTGCCTGGACCGGGGACCTTAGCTCCTACGAGCAGTACTTC; CDR3 protein: CAWTGDLSSYEQYF
J gene: TRBJ2-7; V gene: TRBV6-5; clone size: -; D gene: TRBD1; CDR3 DNA: TGTGCCAGCAGTTACGGTCAAAACAGGGGCTACGAGCAGTACTTC; CDR3 protein: CASSYGQNRGYEQYF
J gene: TRBJ2-1; V gene: TRBV5-1; clone size: once; D gene: TRBD1; CDR3 DNA: TGCGCCAGCAGCATCCAGGACAGGGCGCGGAATGAGCAGTTCTTC; CDR3 protein: CASSIQDRARNEQFF
J gene: TRBJ2-5; V gene: TRBV4-2; clone size: once; D gene: -; CDR3 DNA: TGTGCCAGCAGCCAAAATCTGGAGACCCAGTACTTC; CDR3 protein: CASSQNLETQYF
J gene: TRBJ2-7; V gene: TRBV6-6; clone size: -; D gene: TRBD1; CDR3 DNA: TGTGCCAGCAGCCTCGGACAGGGTAACTACGAGCAGTACTTC; CDR3 protein: CASSLGQGNYEQYF
J gene: TRBJ2-1; V gene: TRBV7-3; clone size: -; D gene: TRBD1; CDR3 DNA: TGTGCCAGCAGCTCACGACAGGGAAATGAGCAGTTCTTC; CDR3 protein: CASSSRQGNEQFF
J gene: TRBJ2-1; V gene: TRBV6-2/TRBV6-3; clone size: -; D gene: -; CDR3 DNA: TGTGCCAGCAGTGGACACGCGGACAGTTCCTACAATGAGCAGTTCTTC; CDR3 protein: CASSGHADSSYNEQFF
J gene: TRBJ1-2; V gene: TRBV28; clone size: -; D gene: TRBD1; CDR3 DNA: TGTGCCAGCAGTTCTTTCTCCGGGACAGGGGGCGTATCATGGTATGGCTACACCTTC; CDR3 protein: CASSSFSGTGGVSWYGYTF
J gene: TRBJ2-3; V gene: TRBV24-1; clone size: -; D gene: -; CDR3 DNA: TGTGCCACCAGACCTCACACACCGGGATTAAGCACAGATACGCAGTATTTT; CDR3 protein: CATRPHTPGLSTDTQYF